This TCR beta chain was found in a study of shared clonotypes between healthy human individuals. Study-wide context: Used for every donor were three CD4 naive, three CD4 memory, two CD8 naive and one CD8 memory plate.

General study results and limits: Several donors shared approximately 5% of their naive CD4 clonotypes. Compared with memory subsets, naive subsets generally had larger estimated richness.

As to this clone: Its antigen remains unknown.

The length of the CDR3 is 15 residues. The V and J ends lost 6 bases and 4 bases respectively, with 20 bases between them. Germline-derived CDR1 and CDR2 are SGHRS and YFSETQ. Libraries were prepared by immunoSEQ multiplex PCR; TCRdb keeps only in-frame clonotypes and omits some of them. Here the sample spans millions of clones, 85% to 95% being singletons. This sequence joins TRBV5-1 and TRBJ2-7; TRBD2 might be the D (6 bases). The TCR comes from a man aged 18-30 years in good health. Sequencing used naive CD4+ T cells sorted from blood. This sample's subset: CD45RA+ positively selected. The CDR3 reads CASTRSAGPRYEQYF. CDR3 DNA: TGCGCCAGCACGCGCTCGGCGGGACCCCGTTACGAGCAGTACTTC.